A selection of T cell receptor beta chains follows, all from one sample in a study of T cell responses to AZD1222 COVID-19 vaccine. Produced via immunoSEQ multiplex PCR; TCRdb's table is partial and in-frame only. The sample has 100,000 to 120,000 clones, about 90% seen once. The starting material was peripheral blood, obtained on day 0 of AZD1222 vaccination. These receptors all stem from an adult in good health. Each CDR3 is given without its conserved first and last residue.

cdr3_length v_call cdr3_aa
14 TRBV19 ASSMWGSLRPNEQF
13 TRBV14 ASSQDRNGNSPLH
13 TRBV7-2 ASSTGQGVSYEQY
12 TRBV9 ASSPAGPGGTQY
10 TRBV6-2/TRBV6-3 ASSTTRYEQY
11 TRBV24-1 ATSDPLGYEQY
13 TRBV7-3 ASSFSPRPTDTQY
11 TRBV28 ASSFNRGDGYT
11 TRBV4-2 ASSRDQDEEQF
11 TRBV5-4 ASSPLLTDTQY
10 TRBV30 AWSGGNQPQH
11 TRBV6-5 ASSYWTGTEAF
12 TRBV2 ASSGLAGRHEQY
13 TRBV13 ASSLAQGTNEKLF
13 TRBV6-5 ASSLRGLGTDTQY
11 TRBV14 ASSQDYHNEQF
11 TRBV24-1 ATSDGYHYEQY
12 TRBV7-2 ASSLRGALTEAF
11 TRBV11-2 ASRPTGLYGYT
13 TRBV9 ASSVGYPRGDGYT
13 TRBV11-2 ASSSDLGGRHGYT
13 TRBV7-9 ASSFGVASTDTQY
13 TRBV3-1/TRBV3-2 ASSQAGTSGRDTY
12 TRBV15 ATNAQGRREKLF
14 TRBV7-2 ASSSRQGATGNTIY
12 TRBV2 ASSSSGGADTQY
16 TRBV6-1 ASSEGNRVRRNPYEQY
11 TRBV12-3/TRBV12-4 ASSLGQVPEAF
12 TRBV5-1 ASSSGPSNTEAF
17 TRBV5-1 ASSSPSGRREGSYNEQF
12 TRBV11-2 ASSLDTASYGYT
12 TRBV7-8 ASSSGGATDTQY
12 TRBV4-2 ASSFGGSYNEQF
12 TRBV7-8 ASSLLTSGRALS
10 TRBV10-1 ASSESGETQY
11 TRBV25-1 ASRGRGNQPQH
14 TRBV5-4 ASSLYLVGQAETQY
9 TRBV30 AWSVGLSRD
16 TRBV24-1 ATSRAGGAQSSYNEQF
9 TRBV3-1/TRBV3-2 ASSYVDEQF
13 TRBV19 ASSMRNRDGQPQH
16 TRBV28 ASTLSGASPPSNQPQH
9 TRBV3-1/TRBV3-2 ASNTDGELF
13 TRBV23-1 ASSQKGHGTYEQY
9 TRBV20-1 SANSGNTIY
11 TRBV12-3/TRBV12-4 ASSLGGQETQY
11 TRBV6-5 ASSYSLDQPQH
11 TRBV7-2 ASSLAPAGPQY
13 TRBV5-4 ASGLAGGTYNEQF
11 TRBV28 ASSLSYNSPLH
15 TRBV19 ASSIRAPGQGVNEQF
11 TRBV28 ATTRVIPYEQY
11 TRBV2 ASTNGNTGELF
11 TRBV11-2 ASSPSGEYEQY
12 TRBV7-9 ASSLPLAGSTQY